This section outlines one T cell receptor (beta chain) sequence together with its context. This entry belongs to a study of blood T cell repertoires in COVID-19. Background on the study: PBMCs, B-cell-depleted T cells, or T cells were the source of the cDNA or gDNA that made up the material.

Followed longitudinally, the Seattle patients had been enrolled during active infection. Per the original data handling: Cell counts per sample came from amplifying reference gene primers. Clones were read by immunoSEQ multiplex PCR, and TCRdb kept only the in-frame ones, dropping some. V and J calls and clone size are as listed in that table; D and trimming were resolved from the DNA. The table has about 180,000 clones, about four fifths seen once. The CDR3 loop spans 14 amino acids. Germline CDR1 is SGHVS and CDR2 is FNYEAQ. J lost 6 bases, V lost 3 bases, and 6 bases had no gene match. The chain recombines TRBV7-6 with TRBJ1-2; TRBD1 matches at 8 bases. The sample consisted of peripheral blood. The clonotype comes from a woman aged 60 to 75 with COVID-19, enrolled during active disease. In DNA, the CDR3 is TGTGCCAGCAGCTTGGGCAGGGGGCCGGATGGCTACACCTTC. The encoded protein is CASSLGRGPDGYTF.